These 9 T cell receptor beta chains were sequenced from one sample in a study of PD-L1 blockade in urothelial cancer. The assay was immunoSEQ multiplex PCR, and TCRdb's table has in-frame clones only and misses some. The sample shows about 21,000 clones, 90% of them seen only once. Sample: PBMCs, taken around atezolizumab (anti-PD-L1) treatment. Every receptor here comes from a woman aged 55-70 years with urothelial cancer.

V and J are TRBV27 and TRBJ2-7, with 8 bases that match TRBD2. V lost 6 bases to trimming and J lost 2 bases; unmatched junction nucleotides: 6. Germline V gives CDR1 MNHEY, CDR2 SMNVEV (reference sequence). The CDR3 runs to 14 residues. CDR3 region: CASRASGLAYEQYF. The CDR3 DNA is TGTGCCAGCAGGGCTAGCGGGCTAGCCTACGAGCAGTACTTC.

The CDR3 bases are TGTGCCAGCAGCTCCTGGGACAGGGGAAACTACGAGCAGTACTTC. It is translated as CASSSWDRGNYEQYF. V is TRBV7-2 and J is TRBJ2-7; the match to TRBD1 covers 10 bases. The CDR3 has 15 residues. V lost 4 bases to trimming and J lost 3 bases; unmatched junction nucleotides: 6. Germline V CDR1 and CDR2: SGHTA, FQGNSA.

The CDR3 region is CASSQELRNTEAFF. The CDR3 nucleotides read TGCGCCAGCAGCCAAGAACTGCGTAACACTGAAGCTTTCTTT. The chain has TRBV4-1 and TRBJ1-1; no clear D. V lost 0 bases and J 2 bases, leaving 7 bases between the germline ends. This CDR3 region has 14 residues. The germline V gene encodes CDR1 MGHRA and CDR2 YSYEKL.

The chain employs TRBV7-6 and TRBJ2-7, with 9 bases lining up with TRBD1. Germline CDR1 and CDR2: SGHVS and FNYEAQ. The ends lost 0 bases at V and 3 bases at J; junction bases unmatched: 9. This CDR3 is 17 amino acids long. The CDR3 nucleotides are TGTGCCAGCAGCTTAGCGAGGACAGGGGATACTCACTACGAGCAGTACTTC. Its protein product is CASSLARTGDTHYEQYF. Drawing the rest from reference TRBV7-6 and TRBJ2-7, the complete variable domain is GAGVSQSPRYKVTKRGQDVALRCDPISGHVSLYWYRQALGQGPEFLTYFNYEAQQDKSGLPNDRFSAERPEGSISTLTIQRTEQRDSAMYRCASSLARTGDTHYEQYFGPGTRLTVT.

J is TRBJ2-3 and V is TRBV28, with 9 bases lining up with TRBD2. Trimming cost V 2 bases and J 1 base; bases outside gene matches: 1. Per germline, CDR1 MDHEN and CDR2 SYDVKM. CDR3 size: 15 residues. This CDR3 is CASSLAGGRTDTQYF. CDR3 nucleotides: TGTGCCAGCAGTTTAGCGGGAGGGCGCACAGATACGCAGTATTTT.

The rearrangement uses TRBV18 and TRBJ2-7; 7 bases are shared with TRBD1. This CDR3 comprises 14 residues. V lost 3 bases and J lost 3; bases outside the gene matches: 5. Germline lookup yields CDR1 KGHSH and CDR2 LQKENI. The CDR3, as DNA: TGTGCCAGCTCACCCAGACAGGGTGTCTACGAGCAGTACTTC. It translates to CASSPRQGVYEQYF.

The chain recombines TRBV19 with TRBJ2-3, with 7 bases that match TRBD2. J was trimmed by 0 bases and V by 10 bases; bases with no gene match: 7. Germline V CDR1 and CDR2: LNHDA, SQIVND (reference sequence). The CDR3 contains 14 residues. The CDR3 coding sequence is TGTGCCACCAAGTCTAGCGGCAGCACAGATACGCAGTATTTT. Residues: CATKSSGSTDTQYF.

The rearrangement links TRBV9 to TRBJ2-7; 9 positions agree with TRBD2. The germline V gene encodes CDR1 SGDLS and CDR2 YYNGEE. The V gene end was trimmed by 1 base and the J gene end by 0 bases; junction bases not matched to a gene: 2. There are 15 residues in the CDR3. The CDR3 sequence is CASSVHSGSSYEQYF. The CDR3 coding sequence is TGTGCCAGCAGCGTACATAGCGGGAGCTCCTACGAGCAGTACTTC.

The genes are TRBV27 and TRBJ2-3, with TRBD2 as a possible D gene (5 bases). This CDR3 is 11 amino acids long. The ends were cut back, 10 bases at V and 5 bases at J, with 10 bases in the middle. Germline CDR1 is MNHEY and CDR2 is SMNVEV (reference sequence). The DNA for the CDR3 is TGTGCCACCCAAGCGGTAGATACGCAGTATTTT. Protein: CATQAVDTQYF.